The 18 T cell receptor beta chains listed next were all sequenced from one sample in a study of chemoradiotherapy in HPV16-positive cancers. Sequencing was performed with immunoSEQ multiplex PCR; in TCRdb, only in-frame clones are kept and a portion is missing. Among more than 20,000 clones listed, less than 90% were seen once. Specimen: blood, collected from a patient who underwent chemoradiotherapy. All receptors derive from a human donor with HPV-associated anogenital cancer.

V and J are TRBV5-1 and TRBJ2-3, with 7 bases matching TRBD2. The V gene end was trimmed by 5 bases and the J gene end by 2 bases; junction bases not matched to a gene: 11. The CDR3 is 16 residues long. Germline CDR1 and CDR2: SGHRS and YFSETQ. Written as DNA, the CDR3 is TGCGCCAGCAGTCCCGTTGGGAGGGGCTCCACAGATACGCAGTATTTT. This codes for CASSPVGRGSTDTQYF.

The chain carries TRBV29-1 and TRBJ1-1; possibly TRBD1 for D (6 bases). Trimming removed 7 bases at V and 10 bases at J, with 13 bases between. Per germline, CDR1 SQVTM and CDR2 ANQGSEA. The CDR3 runs to 10 residues. Here the CDR3 reads CSANREGAFF. The CDR3 DNA reads as TGCAGCGCCAACAGGGAAGGAGCTTTCTTT.

The chain is built from TRBV7-3 and TRBJ1-2; D might be TRBD1 (5 bases). CDR1 and CDR2 from the germline V gene are SGHTA and FQGTGA. This CDR3 has 16 amino acids. V was pared by 5 bases and J by 1 base, with 17 bases between. Here the CDR3 DNA reads TGTGCCAGCAGCCCCGGCGCGGCAGGGAGTAACTATGGCTACACCTTC. Amino acids: CASSPGAAGSNYGYTF.

The V gene is TRBV6-1, the J gene TRBJ1-2; 7 bases line up with TRBD1. Per the germline V gene, CDR1 is MNHNS and CDR2 is SASEGT. The CDR3 consists of 13 residues. V shed 4 bases, J shed 9 bases, and the junction held 8 bases outside the gene matches. In nucleotides, the CDR3 is TGTGCCAGCAGTGGGAGACAGGGATTAAGCTACACCTTC. Translating gives CASSGRQGLSYTF.

The CDR3: CASSPRQVTSTDTQYF. The CDR3, as DNA: TGTGCCAGCTCACCGCGACAGGTTACTAGCACAGATACGCAGTATTTT. V and J are TRBV18 and TRBJ2-3; D possibly corresponds to TRBD1 (6 bases). V was cut by 3 bases and J by 0 bases, with 13 bases left in between. Germline V gives CDR1 KGHSH, CDR2 LQKENI. The CDR3 spans 16 residues.

The rearrangement joins TRBV6-1 to TRBJ1-1, with D hard to call. The V gene's germline CDR1 is MNHNS and CDR2 SASEGT. The CDR3 spans 14 residues. The V gene lost 7 bases and the J gene lost 0 bases, with 12 bases spanning the gap. This CDR3 reads CASTRTGMNTEAFF. In nucleotides, the CDR3 is TGTGCCAGCACCAGGACGGGCATGAACACTGAAGCTTTCTTT.

This chain connects TRBV7-9 to TRBJ1-2, with 7 bases that match TRBD1. The J segment lost 5 bases and the V segment lost 0 bases, leaving 6 bases of the junction unmatched. The CDR3 contains 15 residues. The germline V gene encodes CDR1 SEHNR and CDR2 FQNEAQ (reference sequence). CDR3 amino acids: CASSLAWDREYGYTF. DNA of the CDR3: TGTGCCAGCAGCTTAGCTTGGGACAGAGAGTATGGCTACACCTTC.

The chain combines TRBV5-1 with TRBJ2-3; TRBD2 matches 10 bases. CDR1 and CDR2 from the germline V gene are SGHRS and YFSETQ. Trimming removed 6 bases from V and 6 bases from J; junction bases left unmatched: 4. This CDR3 region has 13 residues. The CDR3 protein is CASKTSGFDTQYF. In DNA, the CDR3 is TGCGCCAGCAAGACTAGCGGGTTTGATACGCAGTATTTT.

This clone was recorded once. The V gene is TRBV7-6, the J gene TRBJ2-7; maybe TRBD2 (5 bases). Per the germline V gene, CDR1 is SGHVS and CDR2 is FNYEAQ. The CDR3 is 13 residues long. The ends were cut back, 1 base at V and 4 bases at J, with 8 bases in the middle. The CDR3 bases are TGTGCCAGCAGCTTAGGAGGGCAATACGAGCAGTACTTC. The encoded protein is CASSLGGQYEQYF.

The V gene is TRBV30, the J gene TRBJ1-3; weak D call: TRBD1 (6 bases). Germline CDR1 and CDR2: GTSNPN and SVGIG (reference sequence). The V and J ends lost 3 bases and 0 bases respectively, with 24 bases between them. CDR3 length equals 19 residues. CDR3 bases: TGTGCCTGGAGCCCCTTCGGGGGCTCCTTCTTCTACTCTGGAAACACCATATATTTT. Translation: CAWSPFGGSFFYSGNTIYF.

This clone was counted a few times. The V call is TRBV30, the J call TRBJ1-5; TRBD1 matches 8 bases. The CDR3 is 14 amino acids. The V gene's germline CDR1 is GTSNPN and CDR2 SVGIG (reference sequence). With 2 bases clipped from V and 6 bases from J, the junction kept 6 bases outside the gene matches. For the CDR3, the DNA is TGTGCCTGGAGTAGGGCAGGGGGCGGTCAGCCCCAGCATTTT. Protein sequence: CAWSRAGGGQPQHF.

This clone was detected only once. The sample contains more than one DNA sequence encoding this CDR3. The chain combines TRBV30 with TRBJ1-4; D may be TRBD1 (6 bases). The CDR3 consists of 14 residues. CDR1 and CDR2 (germline): GTSNPN, SVGIG (reference sequence). The V end was cut by 4 bases, the J end by 8 bases, with 17 bases between. This CDR3 reads CAWNLRGGNEKLFF. CDR3 bases: TGTGCCTGGAATCTAAGGGGGGGTAACGAAAAACTGTTTTTT.

The rearrangement joins TRBV7-9 to TRBJ2-3; a possible D gene is TRBD1 (6 bases). The CDR3 has 15 residues. Deletions cut 5 bases from V and 1 base from J, with 13 bases between. Germline loops: CDR1 SEHNR, CDR2 FQNEAQ (reference sequence). The CDR3 sequence is CASSPVEGGTDTQYF. The CDR3 nucleotides read TGTGCCAGCAGCCCGGTAGAGGGGGGCACAGATACGCAGTATTTT. Full variable domain (rest looked up from reference TRBV7-9 and TRBJ2-3): DTGVSQNPRHKITKRGQNVTFRCDPISEHNRLYWYRQTLGQGPEFLTYFQNEAQLEKSRLLSDRFSAERPKGSFSTLEIQRTEQGDSAMYLCASSPVEGGTDTQYFGPGTRLTVL.

With respect to this clone: At one boundary the junction diverges from the germline segment, which might be a read error. The rearrangement joins TRBV7-7 to TRBJ2-7; possible D gene TRBD1, 6 bases. This CDR3 has 14 amino acids. The germline CDR1 and CDR2 sequences are SSHAT and FNYEAQ (reference sequence). The CDR3 nucleotides are TGTGCTAGCAGCGATTCCGGGACACCCTACGAGCAGTACTTC. Its protein is CASSDSGTPYEQYF.

This sequence joins TRBV5-4 and TRBJ1-5; no clear D gene. This CDR3 has 14 amino acids. V lost 6 bases to trimming and J lost 5 bases, with 15 bases between them. Germline V gene sequence: CDR1 SGHNT, CDR2 YYREEE (reference sequence). The CDR3 spells CASKLWGAHQPQHF. The CDR3 bases are TGTGCCAGCAAGCTTTGGGGAGCCCATCAGCCCCAGCATTTT.

J is TRBJ2-5 and V is TRBV15; 11 bases are a match to TRBD1. The J call could be wrong; TRBJ2-7 is a better fit for the DNA end. The germline CDR1 and CDR2 sequences are LNHNV and YYDKDF (reference sequence). This CDR3 has 17 residues. The CDR3, as DNA: TGTGCCACCAGCTCTAGGGACAGGGGGATATTCGGGTACGAGCAGTACTTC. Residues: CATSSRDRGIFGYEQYF.

This clone has just a few counts. The rearrangement joins TRBV5-4 to TRBJ2-4; no reliable D call. Trimming pared 1 base from V and 0 bases from J, leaving 17 bases between. CDR3 length equals 18 residues. Germline V gives CDR1 SGHNT, CDR2 YYREEE (reference sequence). As DNA, the CDR3 is TGTGCCAGCAGCTTGAAAAGGTCAGAGGCCATAGCCAAAAACATTCAGTACTTC. Protein: CASSLKRSEAIAKNIQYF.

This clone was recorded once. The V and J genes are TRBV6-1 and TRBJ2-7; 7 nucleotides match TRBD2. Germline-derived CDR1 and CDR2 are MNHNS and SASEGT. After removal of 1 base from V and 0 bases from J, the junction contained 3 bases not matched to a gene. The CDR3 has 15 residues. The CDR3 DNA follows: TGTGCCAGCAGTGAAGTGGGGGGGGGCTCCTACGAGCAGTACTTC. Its translation: CASSEVGGGSYEQYF.